Below, 7 T cell receptor beta chains from the same sample are listed, as sequenced in a study of cytomegalovirus exposure and HLA in healthy donors. Sequencing was performed with immunoSEQ multiplex PCR; in TCRdb, only in-frame clones are kept and a portion is missing. The sample holds a few hundred thousand clones, approximately 86% seen once. Sequencing was done on a sample of PBMCs. The origin of the receptors is a woman between 18 and 29 years old in good health and CMV-seronegative.

This clone was counted only a few times. CDR3 protein: CASSFQGARGYTF. The CDR3 DNA follows: TGTGCCAGCAGCTTCCAGGGGGCGCGTGGCTACACCTTC. V usage is TRBV6-5 and J usage is TRBJ1-2; 8 positions match TRBD1. Germline V gene data show CDR1 as MNHEY and CDR2 as SVGAGI. The CDR3 runs to 13 residues. The V gene end was trimmed by 6 bases and the J gene end by 7 bases; junction bases not matched to a gene: 7.

This clone appeared once. The gene calls are TRBV30 and TRBJ1-1; possible D gene TRBD1, 6 bases. The CDR3 extends over 15 amino acids. Germline CDR1 reads GTSNPN; CDR2 reads SVGIG (reference sequence). The V end was cut by 1 base, the J end by 5 bases, with 17 bases between. CDR3 protein: CAWSDWTQGETEAFF. DNA for the CDR3: TGTGCCTGGAGTGATTGGACACAGGGCGAAACTGAAGCTTTCTTT.

V gene TRBV5-1 combines with J gene TRBJ1-3, with D perhaps matching TRBD1 (6 bases). V lost 2 bases and J lost 2, with 11 bases in between. CDR1 SGHRS and CDR2 YFSETQ come from the germline V gene. The length of the CDR3 is 15 residues. Written as DNA, the CDR3 is TGCGCCAGCAGCTTTTCAGGGGCTACTGGAAACACCATATATTTT. This sequence encodes CASSFSGATGNTIYF.

The V call is TRBV5-6, the J call TRBJ1-4; TRBD1 aligns across 9 bases. The V and J ends lost 2 bases and 6 bases, in that order; junction bases with no gene match: 2. Germline-derived CDR1 and CDR2 are SGHDT and YYEEEE. There are 14 residues in the CDR3. Here the CDR3 reads CASSFDRGYEKLFF. CDR3 nucleotide sequence: TGTGCCAGCAGCTTCGACAGGGGGTATGAAAAACTGTTTTTT.

The chain links TRBV5-1 to TRBJ2-7; TRBD1 is a possible D gene (6 bases). This CDR3 has 14 amino acids. Germline-derived CDR1 and CDR2 are SGHRS and YFSETQ. Trimming pared 2 bases from V and 1 base from J, leaving 10 bases between. CDR3 DNA sequence: TGCGCCAGCAGCTTTGGACAGATTTCCTACGAGCAGTACTTC. Encoded protein: CASSFGQISYEQYF.

The chain employs TRBV6-5 and TRBJ2-7, with TRBD1 identical over 10 bases. The trim removed 5 bases at V and 7 bases at J, leaving 8 bases unmatched. The CDR3 contains 14 residues. Looked up from germline, CDR1 is MNHEY and CDR2 is SVGAGI. CDR3 loop: CASSPGTGAREQYF. In nucleotides, the CDR3 is TGTGCCAGCAGTCCCGGGACAGGGGCTAGGGAGCAGTACTTC.

The gene calls are TRBV5-4 and TRBJ2-7; 9 bases line up with TRBD1. J gave up 4 bases and V 1 base, and 3 bases lay outside the gene matches. This CDR3 spans 14 amino acids. Germline V CDR1 and CDR2: SGHNT, YYREEE (reference sequence). The CDR3 sequence is CASSLWDRAYEQYF. CDR3 nucleotides: TGTGCCAGCAGCTTGTGGGACAGGGCTTACGAGCAGTACTTC.